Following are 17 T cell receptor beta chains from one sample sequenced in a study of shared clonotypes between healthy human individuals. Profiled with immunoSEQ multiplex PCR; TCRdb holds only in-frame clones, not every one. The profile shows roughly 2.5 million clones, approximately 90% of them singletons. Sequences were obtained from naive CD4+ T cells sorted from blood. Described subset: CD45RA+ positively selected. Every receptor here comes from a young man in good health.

The CDR3 DNA reads TGTGCCAGCTCACCTCCCATACGGGGGGACGATACGCAGTATTTT. Translation: CASSPPIRGDDTQYF. The chain combines TRBV18 with TRBJ2-3; 7 nucleotides line up with TRBD2. CDR1 and CDR2 from the germline V gene are KGHSH and LQKENI. Unmatched junction bases numbered 9, after V lost 3 bases and J lost 6 bases. The CDR3 spans 15 residues.

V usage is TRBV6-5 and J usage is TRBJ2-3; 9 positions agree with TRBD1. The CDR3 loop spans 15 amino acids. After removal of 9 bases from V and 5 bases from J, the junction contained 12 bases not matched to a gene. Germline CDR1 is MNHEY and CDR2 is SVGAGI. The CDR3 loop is CASMEPGTGKDTQYF. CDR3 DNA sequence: TGTGCCAGTATGGAGCCCGGGACAGGGAAAGATACGCAGTATTTT.

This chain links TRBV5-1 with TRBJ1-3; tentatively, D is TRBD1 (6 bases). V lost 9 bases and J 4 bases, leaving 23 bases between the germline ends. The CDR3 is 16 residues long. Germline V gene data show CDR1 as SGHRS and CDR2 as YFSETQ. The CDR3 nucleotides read TGCGCCACCCCCCAACACTGGGGGCGGTTGGGAAACACCATATATTTT. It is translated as CATPQHWGRLGNTIYF.

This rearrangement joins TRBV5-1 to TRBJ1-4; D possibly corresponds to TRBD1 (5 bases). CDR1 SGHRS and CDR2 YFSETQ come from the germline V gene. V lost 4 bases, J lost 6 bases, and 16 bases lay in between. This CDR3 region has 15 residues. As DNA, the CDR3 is TGCGCCAGCAGCCTGACAGCCTCGGCGGATGAAAAACTGTTTTTT. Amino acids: CASSLTASADEKLFF.

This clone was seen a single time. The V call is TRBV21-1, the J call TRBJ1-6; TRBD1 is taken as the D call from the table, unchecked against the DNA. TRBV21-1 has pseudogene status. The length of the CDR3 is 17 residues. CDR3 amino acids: CASSKSGLVSYNSPLHF. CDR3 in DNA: TGTGCCAGCAGCAAGTCAGGTCTCGTCTCCTATAATTCACCCCTCCACTTT.

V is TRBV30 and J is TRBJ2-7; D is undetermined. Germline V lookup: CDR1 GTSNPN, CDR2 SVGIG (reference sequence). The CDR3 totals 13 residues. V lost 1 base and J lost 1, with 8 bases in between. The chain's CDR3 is CAWSGAKSYEQYF. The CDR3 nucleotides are TGTGCCTGGAGTGGGGCCAAGTCCTACGAGCAGTACTTC.

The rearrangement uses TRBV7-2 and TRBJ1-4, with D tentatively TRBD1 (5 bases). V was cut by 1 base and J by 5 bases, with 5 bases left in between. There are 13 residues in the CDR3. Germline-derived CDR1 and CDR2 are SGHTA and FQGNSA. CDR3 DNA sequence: TGTGCCAGCAGCTTAGGACAGAATGAAAAACTGTTTTTT. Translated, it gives CASSLGQNEKLFF.

CDR3 protein: CASSVGTPGGNTIYF. The CDR3 bases are TGTGCCAGTAGTGTCGGGACACCGGGAGGAAACACCATATATTTT. V is TRBV19 and J is TRBJ1-3; D may be TRBD1 (6 bases). Trimming took off 5 bases at V and 4 bases at J, with 15 bases between the two ends. This CDR3 has 15 amino acids. Germline loops: CDR1 LNHDA, CDR2 SQIVND (reference sequence).

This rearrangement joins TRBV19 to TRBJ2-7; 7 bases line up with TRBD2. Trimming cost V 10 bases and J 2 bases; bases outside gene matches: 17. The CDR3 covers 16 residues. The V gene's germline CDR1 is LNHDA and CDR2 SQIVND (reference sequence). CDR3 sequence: CATSGGEGKTPYEQYF. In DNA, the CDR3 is TGTGCCACCTCGGGGGGAGAGGGGAAGACCCCCTACGAGCAGTACTTC.

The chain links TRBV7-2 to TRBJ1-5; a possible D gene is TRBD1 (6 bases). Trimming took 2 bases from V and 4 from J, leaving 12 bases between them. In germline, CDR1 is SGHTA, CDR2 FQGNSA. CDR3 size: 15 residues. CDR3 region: CASSLMGGQNQPQHF. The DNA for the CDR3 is TGTGCCAGCAGCTTAATGGGGGGACAAAATCAGCCCCAGCATTTT.

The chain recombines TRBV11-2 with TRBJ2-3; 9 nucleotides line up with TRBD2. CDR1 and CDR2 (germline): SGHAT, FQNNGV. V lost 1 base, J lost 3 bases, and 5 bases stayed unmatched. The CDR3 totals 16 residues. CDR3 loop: CASSLGVSGGTDTQYF. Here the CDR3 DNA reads TGTGCCAGCAGCTTAGGGGTTAGCGGGGGAACAGATACGCAGTATTTT.

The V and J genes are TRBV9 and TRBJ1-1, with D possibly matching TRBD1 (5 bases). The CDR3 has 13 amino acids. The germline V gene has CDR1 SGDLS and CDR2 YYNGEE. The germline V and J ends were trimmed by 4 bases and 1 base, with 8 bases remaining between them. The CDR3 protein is CASSFRENTEAFF. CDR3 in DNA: TGTGCCAGCAGCTTCAGGGAGAACACTGAAGCTTTCTTT.

The CDR3 loop reads CAIRGGLEAFF. The CDR3 bases are TGTGCCATCAGGGGGGGTCTTGAAGCTTTCTTT. This chain links TRBV10-3 with TRBJ1-1; maybe TRBD1 (5 bases). Looked up from germline, CDR1 is ENHRY and CDR2 is SYGVKD. V lost 6 bases to trimming and J lost 7 bases, with 9 bases between them. This CDR3 has 11 amino acids.

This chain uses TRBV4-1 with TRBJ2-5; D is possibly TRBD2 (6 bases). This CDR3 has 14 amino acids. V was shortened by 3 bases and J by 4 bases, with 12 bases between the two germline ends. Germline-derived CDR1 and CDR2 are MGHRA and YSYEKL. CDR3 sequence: CASSQGGGSETQYF. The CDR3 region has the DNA TGCGCCAGCAGCCAGGGCGGAGGGTCAGAGACCCAGTACTTC.

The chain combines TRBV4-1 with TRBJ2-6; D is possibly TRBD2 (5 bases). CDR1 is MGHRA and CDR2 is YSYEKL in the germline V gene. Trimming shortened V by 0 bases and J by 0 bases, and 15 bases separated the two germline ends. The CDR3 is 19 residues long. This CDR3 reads CASSQEAPAEVSGANVLTF. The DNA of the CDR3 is TGCGCCAGCAGCCAAGAAGCACCAGCGGAAGTCTCTGGGGCCAACGTCCTGACTTTC.

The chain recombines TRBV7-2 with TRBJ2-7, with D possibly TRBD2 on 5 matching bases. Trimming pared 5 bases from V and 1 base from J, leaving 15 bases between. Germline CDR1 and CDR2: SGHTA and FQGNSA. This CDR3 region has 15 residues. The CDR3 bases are TGTGCCAGCAGCGTAGTAGCGCAACTTTCCTACGAGCAGTACTTC. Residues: CASSVVAQLSYEQYF.

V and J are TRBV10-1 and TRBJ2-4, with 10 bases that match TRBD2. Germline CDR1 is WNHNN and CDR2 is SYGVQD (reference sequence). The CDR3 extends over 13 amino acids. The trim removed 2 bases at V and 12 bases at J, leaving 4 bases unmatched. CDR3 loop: CASSEASGRGQYF. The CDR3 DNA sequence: TGCGCCAGCAGTGAGGCTAGCGGGAGAGGTCAGTACTTC.